Below are 30 T cell receptor beta chains sequenced from a single sample in a study of regulatory T cells in long-lasting Graves disease. The time point here: newly diagnosed GD, antithyroid drugs for less than 3 months. The TCR library was prepared using RNA isolated from PBMCs. Libraries of TCR beta came from iRepertoire HTBI primers plus Arm-PCR of CDR3 regions. Using its own MiXCR run on the multiplex PCR reads, TCRdb lists one record per CDR3 protein. This sample has roughly 510,000 distinct CDR3 sequences; more than 15% occur once, and the top ten carry approximately 12%. The data also belong to a second study, concerning T cells in Graves' hyperthyroidism and ophthalmopathy.

The sample consisted of peripheral blood mononuclear cells (PBMCs), taken at new diagnosis, from a patient treated with antithyroid drugs. Receptor source: a man aged 18 to 30 with Graves disease.

In this sample, this clonotype turned up a few times. The CDR3 DNA is TGCAGTGCCTCAACAGGGATGGGTGAAAAACTGTTTTTT. Translation gives CSASTGMGEKLFF. This sequence joins TRBV20-1 and TRBJ1-4, with D perhaps TRBD1 (6 bases). Germline V gene data show CDR1 as DFQATT and CDR2 as SNEGSKA (reference sequence). V was pared by 6 bases and J by 7 bases, with 15 bases between. The CDR3 contains 13 residues.

The chain employs TRBV3-1 and TRBJ2-1; 8 bases map to TRBD2. The CDR3 spans 16 residues. The germline V gene has CDR1 LGHDT and CDR2 YNNKEL (reference sequence). Trimming took 1 base from V and 9 from J; bases not matched to a gene: 11. CDR3 nucleotide sequence: TGTGCCAGCAGCCAAGGACCGGGACTAGGTCGCTCTGAGCAGTTCTTC. Protein product: CASSQGPGLGRSEQFF.

V is TRBV6-2 or TRBV6-3 and J is TRBJ1-3; no clear D gene. There are 14 residues in the CDR3. Germline V CDR1 and CDR2: MNHEY, SVGEGT. The germline V and J ends were trimmed by 0 bases and 4 bases, with 7 bases remaining between them. This CDR3 reads CASSYSNRGNTIYF. The CDR3 coding sequence is TGTGCCAGCAGTTACTCGAACCGGGGAAACACCATATATTTT.

This clonotype was seen at least ten times. The chain links TRBV11-2 to TRBJ1-2; 7 bases agree with TRBD1. The CDR3 length is 14 residues. V shed 3 bases and J 3 bases; nucleotides not matched to a gene: 4. CDR1 and CDR2 from the germline V gene are SGHAT and FQNNGV. CDR3 residues: CASSLSGTDYGYTF. For the CDR3, the DNA is TGTGCCAGCAGCTTGTCCGGGACAGACTATGGCTACACCTTC.

As concerns this clonotype: With a much larger clone just one base away, this may be a read error. The J gene is TRBJ2-1, the V gene TRBV28; D possibly matches TRBD1 or TRBD2 (5 bases each). CDR3 size: 14 residues. V lost 7 bases and J lost 10, with 20 bases in between. Germline loops: CDR1 MDHEN, CDR2 SYDVKM. The CDR3 DNA reads TGTGCCAGCACCTCCTTGGGACGAGGCTACGAGCAGTTCTTC. Encoded protein: CASTSLGRGYEQFF.

This clonotype was detected a few times. The gene calls are TRBV25-1 and TRBJ1-1; D remains unclear. Deletions cut 6 bases from V and 0 bases from J, with 5 bases between. Germline CDR1 and CDR2: MGHDK and SYGVNS. This CDR3 has 12 amino acids. CDR3 coding DNA: TGTGCCAGCAGCACAATGAACACTGAAGCTTTCTTT. It translates to CASSTMNTEAFF.

This clonotype has at least ten counts. The gene calls are TRBV11-3 and TRBJ2-5, with unresolved D. Germline V gene data show CDR1 as SGHNT and CDR2 as YENEEA. Trimming removed 5 bases from V and 2 bases from J, with 12 bases in between. There are 14 residues in the CDR3. The CDR3, as DNA: TGTGCCAGCAGCCCCTACGAGGCACAAGAGACCCAGTACTTC. It yields the protein CASSPYEAQETQYF.

This clonotype has only a few counts. The rearrangement uses TRBV7-3 and TRBJ2-7; 10 nucleotides match TRBD2. This CDR3 has 16 amino acids. With 5 bases clipped from V and 2 bases from J, the junction kept 9 bases outside the gene matches. CDR1 is SGHTA, CDR2 FQGTGA, per germline. Here the CDR3 reads CASSAGGSGRTYEQYF. The DNA for the CDR3 is TGTGCCAGCAGCGCCGGTGGTAGCGGGAGGACCTACGAGCAGTACTTC.

The chain carries TRBV27 and TRBJ2-1; 7 positions match TRBD2. Losses at the gene ends were 2 bases for V and 4 bases for J; bases not matched to a gene: 8. Germline CDR1 MNHEY, CDR2 SMNVEV (reference sequence). This CDR3 contains 16 residues. The CDR3 region has the DNA TGTGCCAGCAGTTTAGGGTTTAGCGGGCTTTACAATGAGCAGTTCTTC. This sequence encodes CASSLGFSGLYNEQFF.

The chain uses TRBV2 and TRBJ1-6, with 10 positions matching TRBD1. V was clipped by 6 bases and J by 6 bases; unmatched bases: 5. The CDR3 has 15 residues. Germline CDR1 is SNHLY and CDR2 is FYNNEI. The CDR3 protein is CASREDRGFNSPLHF. The CDR3 nucleotides are TGTGCCAGCAGGGAGGACAGGGGGTTTAATTCACCCCTCCACTTT.

As to this clonotype: Possible read error: a much larger clone is one base away. This chain connects TRBV9 to TRBJ2-5; possibly TRBD1 for D (6 bases). The CDR3 contains 16 residues. In germline, CDR1 is SGDLS, CDR2 YYNGEE. CDR3 sequence reads: CASSVGSRTAQEAQYF. The CDR3 nucleotides are TGTGCCAGCAGCGTAGGCTCTCGGACAGCGCAAGAGGCCCAGTACTTC.

This clonotype was seen a few times. This chain links TRBV9 with TRBJ1-4; 9 nucleotides match TRBD1. Germline-derived CDR1 and CDR2 are SGDLS and YYNGEE. The CDR3 sequence is 16 residues long. V lost 0 bases, J lost 0 bases, and 0 bases stayed unmatched. In DNA, the CDR3 is TGTGCCAGCAGCGTAGGACAGGGGGCAACTAATGAAAAACTGTTTTTT. It is translated as CASSVGQGATNEKLFF.

At least ten counts were recorded for this clonotype. The genes are TRBV28 and TRBJ2-7, with 9 bases that match TRBD2. Losses at the gene ends were 6 bases for V and 3 bases for J; bases not matched to a gene: 12. The CDR3 runs to 16 residues. In germline, CDR1 is MDHEN, CDR2 SYDVKM. CDR3 nucleotide sequence: TGTGCCAGCAGCGAGGAGCGGGAGGATAGATACTACGAGCAGTACTTC. Translating it yields CASSEEREDRYYEQYF.

This clonotype was found many times. The rearrangement uses TRBV28 and TRBJ2-7; 7 bases are shared with TRBD2. The length of the CDR3 is 13 residues. The germline gives CDR1 MDHEN, CDR2 SYDVKM. The chain's CDR3 is CVVAGVWDYEQYF. The DNA for the CDR3 is TGTGTCGTGGCGGGGGTATGGGACTACGAGCAGTACTTC.

There are a few counts of this clonotype. This chain uses TRBV6-1 with TRBJ2-4; 9 bases map to TRBD2. The CDR3 spans 19 residues. The trim removed 1 base at V and 0 bases at J, leaving 10 bases unmatched. Germline assignment: CDR1 MNHNS and CDR2 SASEGT. Here the CDR3 DNA reads TGTGCCAGCAGTGAAGGGCAGACTAGCGGATTGGTAGCCAAAAACATTCAGTACTTC. As protein: CASSEGQTSGLVAKNIQYF.

This clonotype was detected a few times. A much larger clone differs by one base, so this may be a read error. V and J are TRBV2 and TRBJ2-1, with D possibly TRBD2 on 6 matching bases. The J call is doubtful: the DNA matches TRBJ2-5 better. Germline V gene lookup returns CDR1 SNHLY and CDR2 FYNNEI. The CDR3 has 13 amino acids. CDR3 nucleotides: TGTGCCAGCACCTTCGATTCTGGGGGGTCCCAGTACTTC. Translating it yields CASTFDSGGSQYF.

At least ten counts were recorded for this clonotype. The J gene is TRBJ1-4, the V gene TRBV3-1; TRBD1 matches at 7 bases. CDR3 size: 14 residues. V shed 3 bases, J shed 7 bases, and the junction held 5 bases outside the gene matches. Germline lookup yields CDR1 LGHDT and CDR2 YNNKEL (reference sequence). The CDR3 nucleotides read TGTGCCAGCAGCCATGGAAGGGGGCTTGAAAAACTGTTTTTT. Translation: CASSHGRGLEKLFF. Using reference TRBV3-1 and TRBJ1-4 for the parts outside the CDR3, the full variable domain is DTAVSQTPKYLVTQMGNDKSIKCEQNLGHDTMYWYKQDSKKFLKIMFSYNNKELIINETVPNRFSPKSPDKAHLNLHINSLELGDSAVYFCASSHGRGLEKLFFGSGTQLSVL.

The CDR3 reads CASTNVPLNYGYTF. DNA of the CDR3: TGTGCCAGCACCAACGTGCCCTTGAACTATGGCTACACCTTC. The gene calls are TRBV5-6 and TRBJ1-2; no reliable D call. CDR1 and CDR2 (germline): SGHDT, YYEEEE. CDR3 length: 14 residues. V lost 6 bases and J lost 2, with 14 bases in between.

This clonotype came up a few times. The V gene is TRBV4-1, the J gene TRBJ1-2; no definite D call. CDR1 is MGHRA and CDR2 is YSYEKL in the germline V gene. This CDR3 comprises 14 residues. Trimming pared 3 bases from V and 8 bases from J, leaving 16 bases between. The CDR3, as DNA: TGCGCCAGCAGCCAGCTGGGGAGGGTGAGCGGCTACACCTTC. Translating gives CASSQLGRVSGYTF.

The gene calls are TRBV11-2 and TRBJ2-7, with D tentatively TRBD2 (5 bases). The CDR3 loop spans 17 amino acids. Per the germline V gene, CDR1 is SGHAT and CDR2 is FQNNGV. V was shortened by 1 base and J by 1 base, with 17 bases between the two germline ends. CDR3 nucleotide sequence: TGTGCCAGCAGCTTAGTAGGAGGACGGACTGGGTCCTACGAGCAGTACTTC. Translating gives CASSLVGGRTGSYEQYF.

This clonotype was seen ten or more times. The J gene is TRBJ2-2, the V gene TRBV12-3 or TRBV12-4; 10 nucleotides agree with TRBD2. The CDR3 totals 18 residues. Unmatched junction bases numbered 10, after V lost 6 bases and J lost 0 bases. For the CDR3, the DNA is TGTGCCAGCAGCCAAAATGGACTAGCGGCCGCGAACACCGGGGAGCTGTTTTTT. It yields the protein CASSQNGLAAANTGELFF.

This clonotype turned up a few times. This CDR3 reads CASNYRGPLATF. The CDR3, as DNA: TGTGCCAGCAATTACAGGGGTCCCCTTGCCACCTTC. The chain employs TRBV28 and TRBJ1-2, with 7 bases that match TRBD1. There are 12 residues in the CDR3. V lost 7 bases and J lost 13; bases outside the gene matches: 12. From germline, CDR1 is MDHEN and CDR2 SYDVKM.

This clonotype showed up many times. The chain is built from TRBV12-3 or TRBV12-4 and TRBJ2-7; 12 nucleotides match TRBD1. This CDR3 spans 14 amino acids. Trimming removed 4 bases from V and 8 bases from J; junction bases left unmatched: 6. The CDR3 DNA follows: TGTGCCAGCAGTTCCCGGGACAGGGGGCCCAAGCAGTACTTC. Protein sequence: CASSSRDRGPKQYF.

As to this clonotype: One end of the junction is discordant with germline, which a read error may explain. The rearrangement links TRBV6-2 or TRBV6-3 to TRBJ2-5, with D tentatively TRBD2 (6 bases). The CDR3 totals 13 residues. Germline CDR1 MNHEY, CDR2 SVGEGT. The CDR3 region is CASGGNPTATQHF. The CDR3 DNA sequence: TGTGCCAGCGGAGGGAACCCGACAGCCACCCAGCACTTC.

This clonotype was observed at least ten times. This sequence joins TRBV11-2 and TRBJ2-1; TRBD1 agrees at 7 bases. V shed 5 bases and J 7 bases; nucleotides not matched to a gene: 5. CDR3 size: 13 residues. Per germline, CDR1 SGHAT and CDR2 FQNNGV. The CDR3 reads CASSPDRVNEQFF. Written as DNA, the CDR3 is TGTGCCAGCAGCCCCGACAGGGTAAATGAGCAGTTCTTC.

This clonotype was detected only a few times. The genes are TRBV19 and TRBJ2-7; tentatively, D is TRBD1 (6 bases). CDR1 is LNHDA, CDR2 SQIVND, per germline (reference sequence). Trimming took 2 bases from V and 5 from J, leaving 13 bases between them. The CDR3 loop spans 14 amino acids. In DNA form, the CDR3 reads TGTGCCAGTAGTATAAAACAGGGATCGCACGAGCAGTACTTC. Translating gives CASSIKQGSHEQYF.

This clonotype was detected once. This chain uses TRBV25-1 with TRBJ2-3; D not resolved. Per germline, CDR1 MGHDK and CDR2 SYGVNS. The length of the CDR3 is 12 residues. Trimming removed 3 bases from V and 4 bases from J, with 5 bases in between. In nucleotides, the CDR3 is TGTGCCAGCAGTGAGGATCCAGATACGCAGTATTTT. Its translation: CASSEDPDTQYF.

In this sample, this clonotype turned up many times. V usage is TRBV7-9 and J usage is TRBJ2-7, with D possibly TRBD2 on 5 matching bases. Germline V CDR1 and CDR2: SEHNR, FQNEAQ (reference sequence). V lost 5 bases and J lost 7, with 12 bases in between. CDR3 size: 12 residues. The CDR3 loop is CASSPGGWEQYF. The DNA of the CDR3 is TGTGCCAGCAGCCCTGGCGGGTGGGAGCAGTACTTC.

This chain connects TRBV5-1 to TRBJ1-5; D may be TRBD1 (5 bases). Germline V lookup: CDR1 SGHRS, CDR2 YFSETQ. V gave up 4 bases and J gave up 3 bases, with 17 bases separating them. This CDR3 is 16 amino acids long. CDR3 amino acids: CASSLDSPGDNQPQHF. CDR3 sequence (DNA): TGCGCCAGCAGCCTAGATTCACCGGGGGACAATCAGCCCCAGCATTTT.

This clonotype was seen more than once but under ten times. This chain links TRBV4-1 with TRBJ1-1; D might be TRBD1 (5 bases). Germline V gene data show CDR1 as MGHRA and CDR2 as YSYEKL. CDR3 length equals 14 residues. With 6 bases removed from V and 4 bases from J, the gap between germline ends came to 15 bases. The CDR3 sequence is CASRYGAVGTEAFF. The DNA for the CDR3 is TGCGCCAGCAGATATGGGGCGGTAGGCACTGAAGCTTTCTTT.